A selection of T cell receptor beta chains follows, all from one sample in a study of T cell repertoires in cytomegalovirus infection. No antigen has been assigned to these receptors. TCRdb recomputed calls from the reads with MiXCR, one row per CDR3 protein. The table shows about a million distinct CDR3 sequences, with roughly 30% occurring only once. Sample: cultured CD8+ T cells from PBMCs, taken from culture after CMV antigen stimulation. All receptors derive from a human donor in good health (CMV status not recorded). Some clones in this sample may be carry-over from other donors' samples. CDR3s include the opening cysteine and the closing phenylalanine or tryptophan. D genes are given only for firm matches. Only part of the rows carry a size: once, few, many, or a class if the clone is expanded.

J gene: TRBJ1-1; D gene: .; V gene: TRBV7-9; clone size: .; CDR3 DNA: TGTGCCAGCAGCCCGCTTCGGGGCACTGAAGCTTTCTTT; CDR3 protein: CASSPLRGTEAFF
J gene: TRBJ1-5; D gene: .; V gene: TRBV24-1; clone size: .; CDR3 DNA: TGTGCCACCCACCGGGCCATGCCCAATCAGCCCCAGCATTTT; CDR3 protein: CATHRAMPNQPQHF
J gene: TRBJ1-5; D gene: .; V gene: TRBV7-4; clone size: .; CDR3 DNA: TGTGCCAGCGGCACCGGGGAGTATAGCAATCAGCCCCAGCATTTT; CDR3 protein: CASGTGEYSNQPQHF
J gene: TRBJ1-5; D gene: .; V gene: TRBV19; clone size: few; CDR3 DNA: TGTGCCAGTAGCCAAATAGGGAGCAATCAGCCCCAGCATTTT; CDR3 protein: CASSQIGSNQPQHF
J gene: TRBJ2-3; D gene: .; V gene: TRBV6-1; clone size: .; CDR3 DNA: TGTGCCAGCAGTGAAAAGGCACAGGAGATCTACACAGATACGCAGTATTTT; CDR3 protein: CASSEKAQEIYTDTQYF
J gene: TRBJ1-1; D gene: TRBD1; V gene: TRBV6-5; clone size: .; CDR3 DNA: TGTGCCACTCTCAGGGACAGGGGGGCCTTGAACACTGAAGCTTTCTTT; CDR3 protein: CATLRDRGALNTEAFF
J gene: TRBJ2-3; D gene: .; V gene: TRBV7-9; clone size: .; CDR3 DNA: TGTGCCAGCAGCCCCAGGGGGACTAACACAGATACGCAGTATTTT; CDR3 protein: CASSPRGTNTDTQYF
J gene: TRBJ2-5; D gene: .; V gene: TRBV6-1; clone size: few; CDR3 DNA: TGTGCCAGCAGGAGCTACAGGAAAAACCAAGAGACCCAGTACTTC; CDR3 protein: CASRSYRKNQETQYF
J gene: TRBJ1-3; D gene: .; V gene: TRBV7-9; clone size: .; CDR3 DNA: TGTGCCAGCAGTCAACGGGGGGGCGACGACAGCTCTGGAAACACCATATATTTT; CDR3 protein: CASSQRGGDDSSGNTIYF
J gene: TRBJ2-3; D gene: .; V gene: TRBV3-1; clone size: few; CDR3 DNA: TGTGCCAGCACCCCGGCGGGGGCCCACGGAGATACGCAGTATTTT; CDR3 protein: CASTPAGAHGDTQYF
J gene: TRBJ2-5; D gene: TRBD2; V gene: TRBV4-3; clone size: many; CDR3 DNA: TGCGCCAGCAGCCAAGATCGTAGCGGGGACTTAGAGACCCAGTACTTC; CDR3 protein: CASSQDRSGDLETQYF
J gene: TRBJ2-1; D gene: .; V gene: TRBV6-6; clone size: .; CDR3 DNA: TGTGCCAGCAGTACCCACAGGCTTTCAAACTACAATGAGCAGTTCTTC; CDR3 protein: CASSTHRLSNYNEQFF
J gene: TRBJ1-1; D gene: TRBD1; V gene: TRBV7-9; clone size: many; CDR3 DNA: TGTGCCAGCAGCCCCCGCCGGGGGGGACAGGGCCACAATAAAGCTTTCTTT; CDR3 protein: CASSPRRGGQGHNKAFF
J gene: TRBJ2-1; D gene: .; V gene: TRBV6-1; clone size: many; CDR3 DNA: TGTGCCAGCAGTCCCCTTTCCTCCTACAATGAGCAGTTCTTC; CDR3 protein: CASSPLSSYNEQFF
J gene: TRBJ1-3; D gene: TRBD1; V gene: TRBV27; clone size: .; CDR3 DNA: TGTGCCAGCAGGCCAACAGGGGTGTATCATGGAAACACCATATATTTT; CDR3 protein: CASRPTGVYHGNTIYF
J gene: TRBJ2-1; D gene: .; V gene: TRBV4-1; clone size: .; CDR3 DNA: TGCGCCAGCAGCCAAGTACAGGGAAAGGACAATGAGCAGTTCTTC; CDR3 protein: CASSQVQGKDNEQFF
J gene: TRBJ2-1; D gene: .; V gene: TRBV12-3/TRBV12-4; clone size: .; CDR3 DNA: TGTGCCAGCAGGGTAGGGGGTGAGCAGTTCTTC; CDR3 protein: CASRVGGEQFF
J gene: TRBJ2-5; D gene: .; V gene: TRBV10-2; clone size: .; CDR3 DNA: TGCGCCAGCAGTGGGACGGACGGGGAAGAGACCCAGTACTTC; CDR3 protein: CASSGTDGEETQYF
J gene: TRBJ2-7; D gene: .; V gene: TRBV19; clone size: .; CDR3 DNA: TGTGCCAGTAGTATACTTTCGACAGGTTCCTACGAGCAGTACTTC; CDR3 protein: CASSILSTGSYEQYF
J gene: TRBJ2-1; D gene: TRBD2; V gene: TRBV27; clone size: .; CDR3 DNA: TGTGCCAGCACCACTCTTGGGGGGGTCTACAATGAGCAGTTCTTC; CDR3 protein: CASTTLGGVYNEQFF
J gene: TRBJ1-6; D gene: .; V gene: TRBV6-2/TRBV6-3; clone size: few; CDR3 DNA: TGTGCCAGCAGCCCCGGGACGACGCATTCACCCCTCCACTTT; CDR3 protein: CASSPGTTHSPLHF
J gene: TRBJ1-1; D gene: .; V gene: TRBV29-1; clone size: .; CDR3 DNA: TGCAGCGTTGGTAGGGGGGCTTTGAACACTGAAGCTTTCTTT; CDR3 protein: CSVGRGALNTEAFF
J gene: TRBJ1-1; D gene: TRBD1; V gene: TRBV4-1; clone size: many; CDR3 DNA: TGCGCCAGCAGCGAAGGGACAGCGGCGAACACTGAAGCTTTCTTT; CDR3 protein: CASSEGTAANTEAFF
J gene: TRBJ1-1; D gene: .; V gene: TRBV7-8; clone size: many; CDR3 DNA: TGTGCCAGCAGCTTAGCGAGCCAGATGAACACTGAAGCTTTCTTT; CDR3 protein: CASSLASQMNTEAFF
J gene: TRBJ1-6; D gene: .; V gene: TRBV7-2; clone size: many; CDR3 DNA: TGTGCCAGCAGCTCCGGGACCCAGCTATGGCCCCTCCACTTT; CDR3 protein: CASSSGTQLWPLHF
J gene: TRBJ2-5; D gene: .; V gene: TRBV6-5; clone size: many; CDR3 DNA: TGTGCCAGCAGTTACTCGTGGCGTACCCAAGAGACCCAGTACTTC; CDR3 protein: CASSYSWRTQETQYF
J gene: TRBJ1-1; D gene: .; V gene: TRBV19; clone size: .; CDR3 DNA: TGTGCCAGTAGTATTTATATTACCACTGAAGCTTTCTTT; CDR3 protein: CASSIYITTEAFF
J gene: TRBJ1-2; D gene: .; V gene: TRBV2; clone size: once; CDR3 DNA: TGTGCCGGCATTAAGGTGAACTATGGCTACACCTTC; CDR3 protein: CAGIKVNYGYTF
J gene: TRBJ2-1; D gene: TRBD1; V gene: TRBV29-1; clone size: few; CDR3 DNA: TGCAGCGTTGAACCCGGGACAGGGGATTACAATGAGCAGTTCTTC; CDR3 protein: CSVEPGTGDYNEQFF
J gene: TRBJ2-1; D gene: .; V gene: TRBV28; clone size: .; CDR3 DNA: TGTGCCAGCAGCCCCGGGGGGCATCGTGAGCAGTTCTTC; CDR3 protein: CASSPGGHREQFF
J gene: TRBJ2-3; D gene: TRBD1; V gene: TRBV24-1; clone size: .; CDR3 DNA: TGTGCCACCAGTGACTCTCGGGACAGTAGCACAGATACGCAGTATTTT; CDR3 protein: CATSDSRDSSTDTQYF
J gene: TRBJ1-5; D gene: TRBD1; V gene: TRBV6-2/TRBV6-3; clone size: .; CDR3 DNA: TGTGCCAGCAGTCTTCGGGGGACAGCTTATAGCAATCAGCCCCAGCATTTT; CDR3 protein: CASSLRGTAYSNQPQHF
J gene: TRBJ2-7; D gene: .; V gene: TRBV13; clone size: once; CDR3 DNA: TGTGCCAGCACCGTCGGGGACCTTGGAATTGGGGAGCAGTACTTC; CDR3 protein: CASTVGDLGIGEQYF
J gene: TRBJ2-3; D gene: .; V gene: TRBV27; clone size: few; CDR3 DNA: TGTGCCAGCAGTCCCCGGGGCCGAATCACAGATACGCAGTATTTT; CDR3 protein: CASSPRGRITDTQYF
J gene: TRBJ2-5; D gene: .; V gene: TRBV11-3; clone size: .; CDR3 DNA: TGTGCCAGCAGCTCTTACAGGGAAGAGACCCAGTACTTC; CDR3 protein: CASSSYREETQYF
J gene: TRBJ2-5; D gene: .; V gene: TRBV7-2; clone size: many; CDR3 DNA: TGTGCCAGCAGCCCCCGGATTCGGCAGGGACGCTTAGGGACCCAGTACTTC; CDR3 protein: CASSPRIRQGRLGTQYF
J gene: TRBJ1-2; D gene: .; V gene: TRBV2; clone size: .; CDR3 DNA: TGTGCCAGCAAAGCAGGGGAGAGCTATGGCTACACCTTC; CDR3 protein: CASKAGESYGYTF
J gene: TRBJ2-7; D gene: TRBD1; V gene: TRBV10-2; clone size: .; CDR3 DNA: TGCGCCAGCATGCCGGGACAGGGGACCTACGAGCAGTACTTC; CDR3 protein: CASMPGQGTYEQYF
J gene: TRBJ2-1; D gene: .; V gene: TRBV12-3/TRBV12-4; clone size: .; CDR3 DNA: TGTGCCAGCAGCGCCGCCCTGGGGGGCACCTATGAGCAGTTCTTC; CDR3 protein: CASSAALGGTYEQFF